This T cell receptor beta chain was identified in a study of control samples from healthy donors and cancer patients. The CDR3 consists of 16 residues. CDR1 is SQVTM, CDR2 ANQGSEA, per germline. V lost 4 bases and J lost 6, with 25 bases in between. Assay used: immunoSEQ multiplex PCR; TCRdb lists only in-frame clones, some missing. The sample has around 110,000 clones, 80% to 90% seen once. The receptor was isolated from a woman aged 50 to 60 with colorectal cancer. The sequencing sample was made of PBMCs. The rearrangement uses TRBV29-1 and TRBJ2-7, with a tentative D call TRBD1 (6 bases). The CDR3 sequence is CSVGDRFLGSGSEQYF. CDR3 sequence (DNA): TGCAGCGTTGGTGACAGGTTTCTAGGGTCTGGAAGCGAGCAGTACTTC.